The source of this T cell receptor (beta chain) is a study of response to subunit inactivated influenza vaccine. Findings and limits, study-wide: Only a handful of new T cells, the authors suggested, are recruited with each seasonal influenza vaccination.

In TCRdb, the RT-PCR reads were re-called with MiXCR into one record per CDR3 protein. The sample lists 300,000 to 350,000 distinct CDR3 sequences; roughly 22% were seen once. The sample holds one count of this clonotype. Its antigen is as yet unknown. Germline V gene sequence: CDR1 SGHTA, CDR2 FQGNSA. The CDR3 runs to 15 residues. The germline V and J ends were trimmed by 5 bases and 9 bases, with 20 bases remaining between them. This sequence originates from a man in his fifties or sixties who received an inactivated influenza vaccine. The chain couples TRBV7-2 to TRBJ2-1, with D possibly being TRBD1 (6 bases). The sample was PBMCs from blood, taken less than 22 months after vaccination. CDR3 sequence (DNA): TGTGCCAGCAGCCCACGACAGGACCCTGGGTCTGAGCAGTTCTTC. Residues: CASSPRQDPGSEQFF.